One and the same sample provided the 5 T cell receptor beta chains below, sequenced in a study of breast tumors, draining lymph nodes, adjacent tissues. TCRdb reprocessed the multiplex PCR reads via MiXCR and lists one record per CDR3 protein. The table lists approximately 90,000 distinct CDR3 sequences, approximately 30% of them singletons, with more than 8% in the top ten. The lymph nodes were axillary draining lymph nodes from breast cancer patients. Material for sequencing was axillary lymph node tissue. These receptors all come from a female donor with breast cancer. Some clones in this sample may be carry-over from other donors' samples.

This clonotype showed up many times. The CDR3 nucleotides are TGCAGTGCTAGTGGTCAAAAAACGGGGACCTACGAGCAGTACTTC. Encoded protein: CSASGQKTGTYEQYF. The chain is built from TRBV20-1 and TRBJ2-7, with D possibly TRBD2 on 5 matching bases. This CDR3 has 15 residues. The germline V gene has CDR1 DFQATT and CDR2 SNEGSKA (reference sequence). The V end lost 3 bases, the J end lost 2 bases, and 17 bases lay between the germline ends.

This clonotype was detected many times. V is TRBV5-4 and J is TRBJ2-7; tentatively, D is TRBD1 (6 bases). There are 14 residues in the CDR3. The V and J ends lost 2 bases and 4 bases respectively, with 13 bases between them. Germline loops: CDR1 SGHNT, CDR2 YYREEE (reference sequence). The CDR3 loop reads CASSLQGERYEQYF. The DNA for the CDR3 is TGTGCCAGCAGCTTACAGGGTGAGCGGTACGAGCAGTACTTC.

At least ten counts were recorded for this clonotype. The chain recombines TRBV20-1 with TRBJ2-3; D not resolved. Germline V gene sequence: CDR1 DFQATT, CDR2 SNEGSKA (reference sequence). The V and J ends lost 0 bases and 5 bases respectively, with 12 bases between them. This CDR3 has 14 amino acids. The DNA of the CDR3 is TGCAGTGCTAGAGATGTTAACGGGCAAGATACGCAGTATTTT. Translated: CSARDVNGQDTQYF.

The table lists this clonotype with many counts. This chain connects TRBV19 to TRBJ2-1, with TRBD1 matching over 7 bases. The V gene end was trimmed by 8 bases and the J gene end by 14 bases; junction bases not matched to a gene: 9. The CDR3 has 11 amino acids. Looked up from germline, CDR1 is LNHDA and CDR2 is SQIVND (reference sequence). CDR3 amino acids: CASARQGSKFF. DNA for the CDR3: TGTGCCAGTGCGAGACAGGGAAGTAAGTTCTTC. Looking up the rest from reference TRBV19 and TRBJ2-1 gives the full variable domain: DGGITQSPKYLFRKEGQNVTLSCEQNLNHDAMYWYRQDPGQGLRLIYYSQIVNDFQKGDIAEGYSVSREKKESFPLTVTSAQKNPTAFYLCASARQGSKFFGPGTRLTVL.

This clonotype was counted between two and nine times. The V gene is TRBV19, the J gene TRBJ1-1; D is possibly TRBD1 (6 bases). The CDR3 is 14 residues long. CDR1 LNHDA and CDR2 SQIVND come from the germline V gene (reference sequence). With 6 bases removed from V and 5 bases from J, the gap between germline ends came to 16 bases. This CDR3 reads CASRPMRGETEAFF. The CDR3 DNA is TGTGCCAGTAGACCGATGAGGGGGGAGACTGAAGCTTTCTTT.